These 29 T cell receptor beta chains originate from one sample sequenced in a study of cytomegalovirus exposure and HLA in healthy donors. Researchers ran the PCR with 60 Vbeta and 13 Jbeta primers. Only in-frame clones appear in the TCRdb table, and some are missing; sequencing was by immunoSEQ multiplex PCR. The sample shows 110,000 to 150,000 clones, approximately 80% of them seen only once. Sequencing was carried out using PBMCs. These receptors were collected from a woman aged 40 to 50 in good health and CMV-seronegative.

The genes are TRBV27 and TRBJ2-3; 9 nucleotides agree with TRBD2. The CDR3 is made up of 16 amino acids. V lost 2 bases, J lost 2 bases, and 5 bases stayed unmatched. Germline values: CDR1 MNHEY, CDR2 SMNVEV (reference sequence). The DNA of the CDR3 is TGTGCCAGCAGTTTAAGGGCGGGAGGGCTCACAGATACGCAGTATTTT. Protein sequence: CASSLRAGGLTDTQYF.

The chain recombines TRBV18 with TRBJ1-3; D is undetermined. V shed 3 bases and J shed 8 bases, with 14 bases lying between them. Germline CDR1 is KGHSH and CDR2 is LQKENI. The CDR3 is 14 amino acids. The CDR3 loop is CASSPRGVGDTIYF. CDR3 nucleotide sequence: TGTGCCAGCTCACCCCGGGGAGTTGGGGACACCATATATTTT.

The chain uses TRBV5-1 and TRBJ2-1; D not certain. Trimming removed 0 bases at V and 7 bases at J, with 11 bases between. The length of the CDR3 is 14 residues. CDR1 and CDR2 (germline): SGHRS, YFSETQ. The CDR3 nucleotides are TGCGCCAGCAGCTTGGCCGGCGGTACAAATGAGCAGTTCTTC. This translates into CASSLAGGTNEQFF.

The genes are TRBV5-1 and TRBJ2-7; a weak D match, TRBD2 (6 bases). Germline V lookup: CDR1 SGHRS, CDR2 YFSETQ. Deletions cut 0 bases from V and 4 bases from J, with 20 bases between. The CDR3 contains 17 residues. CDR3 region: CASSLDGGTASKYEQYF. In DNA form, the CDR3 reads TGCGCCAGCAGCTTGGACGGAGGGACGGCCTCCAAGTACGAGCAGTACTTC.

This clone was found a few times. V and J are TRBV28 and TRBJ1-1; D is uncertain. V lost 4 bases, J lost 1 base, and 13 bases lay in between. The CDR3 length is 15 residues. CDR1 and CDR2 from the germline V gene are MDHEN and SYDVKM. CDR3: CASSSSSAPNTEAFF. CDR3 DNA: TGTGCCAGCAGTTCCTCCTCCGCGCCGAACACTGAAGCTTTCTTT.

V gene TRBV9 combines with J gene TRBJ1-2, with 9 bases matching TRBD1. V lost 3 bases, J lost 4 bases, and 7 bases stayed unmatched. The CDR3 length is 15 residues. The germline V gene encodes CDR1 SGDLS and CDR2 YYNGEE. As DNA, the CDR3 is TGTGCCAGCAGCGCGAACCGGGACAGGGTCTATGGCTACACCTTC. Translating gives CASSANRDRVYGYTF.

This chain uses TRBV5-1 with TRBJ2-5; D may be TRBD2 (6 bases). CDR1 and CDR2 (germline): SGHRS, YFSETQ. The CDR3 length is 16 residues. V was trimmed by 2 bases and J by 2 bases, leaving 16 bases between them. This CDR3 is CASSFNLAKDQETQYF. CDR3 coding DNA: TGCGCCAGCAGCTTCAATCTAGCGAAAGATCAAGAGACCCAGTACTTC.

The genes are TRBV13 and TRBJ2-7; 10 bases map to TRBD1. V dropped 5 bases and J dropped 5; count of bases not matched to a gene: 9. Germline V gene lookup returns CDR1 PRHDT and CDR2 FYEKMQ (reference sequence). The CDR3 contains 15 residues. CDR3 nucleotides: TGTGCCAGCAGCCCCAGACAGGGGGCGGAGGACGAGCAGTACTTC. Protein: CASSPRQGAEDEQYF. Looking up the rest from reference TRBV13 and TRBJ2-7 gives the full variable domain: AAGVIQSPRHLIKEKRETATLKCYPIPRHDTVYWYQQGPGQDPQFLISFYEKMQSDKGSIPDRFSAQQFSDYHSELNMSSLELGDSALYFCASSPRQGAEDEQYFGPGTRLTVT.

This chain links TRBV11-2 with TRBJ1-2; D is unclear. V lost 2 bases and J 7 bases, leaving 11 bases between the germline ends. The CDR3 has 13 amino acids. Germline assignment: CDR1 SGHAT and CDR2 FQNNGV. The CDR3 region has the DNA TGTGCCAGCAGCTTAACCCTGACGGGTGGCTACACCTTC. This codes for CASSLTLTGGYTF.

This clone counts as medium-sized (0.01 to 0.1%). The V call is TRBV30, the J call TRBJ2-2; 10 positions agree with TRBD2. Trimming took 5 bases from V and 5 from J; bases not matched to a gene: 8. CDR3 length: 15 amino acids. Germline V gene sequence: CDR1 GTSNPN, CDR2 SVGIG (reference sequence). The CDR3 reads CAWSPLAGVTGELFF. In DNA, the CDR3 is TGTGCCTGGTCCCCCCTAGCGGGAGTAACCGGGGAGCTGTTTTTT.

V usage is TRBV5-4 and J usage is TRBJ2-7, with 8 bases matching TRBD1. This CDR3 has 16 amino acids. Germline trimming cut 4 bases from V and 4 bases from J; bases unmatched to any gene: 13. The V gene's germline CDR1 is SGHNT and CDR2 YYREEE (reference sequence). The CDR3 DNA reads TGTGCCAGCAGCCAGATGACAGGGGAACTCGGGTACGAGCAGTACTTC. Its protein is CASSQMTGELGYEQYF.

The chain has TRBV5-1 and TRBJ1-1; D perhaps matches TRBD1 (5 bases). The CDR3 contains 11 residues. CDR1 is SGHRS, CDR2 YFSETQ, per germline. V was pared by 4 bases and J by 8 bases, with 9 bases between. As DNA, the CDR3 is TGCGCCAGCAGCGAAGCAGGGGAAGCTTTCTTT. It encodes CASSEAGEAFF.

V usage is TRBV9 and J usage is TRBJ2-2, with D tentatively TRBD1 (5 bases). V lost 6 bases and J lost 1, with 10 bases in between. Germline CDR1 reads SGDLS; CDR2 reads YYNGEE. The CDR3 runs 14 residues. CDR3 DNA: TGTGCCAGCACGGTGGGGCGGAACACCGGGGAGCTGTTTTTT. The encoded protein is CASTVGRNTGELFF.

The chain carries TRBV27 and TRBJ1-6; D is perhaps TRBD1 (5 bases). The CDR3 runs to 17 residues. The V end was cut by 4 bases, the J end by 8 bases, with 21 bases between. The germline gives CDR1 MNHEY, CDR2 SMNVEV (reference sequence). In DNA, the CDR3 is TGTGCCAGCAGTTCTCTGACAGCTCTTGGTCGGGATTCACCCCTCCACTTT. Translated, it gives CASSSLTALGRDSPLHF.

The chain employs TRBV11-2 and TRBJ1-4, with TRBD1 matching 8 bases. V was clipped by 5 bases and J by 8 bases; unmatched bases: 7. This CDR3 spans 14 amino acids. CDR1 is SGHAT, CDR2 FQNNGV, per germline. The CDR3 DNA reads TGTGCCAGCAGCATTGACAGGGGTTGGGAAAAACTGTTTTTT. Protein sequence: CASSIDRGWEKLFF.

The CDR3, as DNA: TGTGCCAGCCGCGGCAAGCATAAGCACTATGGCTACACCTTC. It codes for CASRGKHKHYGYTF. The V and J genes are TRBV5-8 and TRBJ1-2; D is unclear. Germline assignment: CDR1 SGHTS and CDR2 YDEGEE. V lost 7 bases and J lost 3, with 16 bases in between. The CDR3 spans 14 residues.

The chain joins TRBV10-3 to TRBJ2-7; TRBD1 might be the D (6 bases). Trimming left V 0 bases short and J 2 bases short, with 11 bases between. Germline CDR1 ENHRY, CDR2 SYGVKD. The length of the CDR3 is 15 residues. CDR3 nucleotides: TGTGCCATCAGTGAGTCTGTGGACAGTACCTACGAGCAGTACTTC. Protein: CAISESVDSTYEQYF.

This sequence joins TRBV28 and TRBJ1-1, with D possibly TRBD1 on 6 matching bases. CDR1 and CDR2 (germline): MDHEN, SYDVKM. This CDR3 region has 21 residues. The V end lost 1 base, the J end lost 0 bases, and 27 bases lay between the germline ends. The CDR3 bases are TGTGCCAGCAGTTTATTTGCGGGCTCAGCGAAAAAGGGGGGGATGAACACTGAAGCTTTCTTT. It translates to CASSLFAGSAKKGGMNTEAFF.

V usage is TRBV5-6 and J usage is TRBJ2-4; 9 bases match TRBD2. Trimming removed 4 bases from V and 10 bases from J; junction bases left unmatched: 12. The CDR3 extends over 15 amino acids. From germline, CDR1 is SGHDT and CDR2 YYEEEE. CDR3 sequence: CASSAGTSSSRIQYF. CDR3 in DNA: TGTGCCAGCAGCGCGGGGACTAGCTCCAGTCGGATTCAGTACTTC.

The chain has TRBV29-1 and TRBJ2-1; possibly TRBD2 for D (5 bases). Germline assignment: CDR1 SQVTM and CDR2 ANQGSEA. V was pared by 1 base and J by 9 bases, with 19 bases between. The CDR3 is made up of 15 amino acids. The CDR3 nucleotides are TGCAGCGTTGAAGGAGGGCGGGCCCGCGACGGTGAGCAGTTCTTC. It codes for CSVEGGRARDGEQFF.

This clone was detected once. The chain combines TRBV29-1 with TRBJ1-2; 10 bases agree with TRBD1. With V trimmed by 3 bases and J by 8 bases, 15 bases remained unmatched. The CDR3 is 16 amino acids. The V gene's germline CDR1 is SQVTM and CDR2 ANQGSEA. In DNA, the CDR3 is TGCAGCGTTGACAGACAGGGGGCTGGAAGGATGGAGGGCTACACCTTC. Amino acids: CSVDRQGAGRMEGYTF.

This chain uses TRBV6-6 with TRBJ2-7, with 11 bases lining up with TRBD1. Germline loops: CDR1 MNHNY, CDR2 SVGAGI (reference sequence). The V gene end was trimmed by 7 bases and the J gene end by 4 bases; junction bases not matched to a gene: 9. The CDR3 has 15 residues. The chain's CDR3 is CASNRPGQGVYEQYF. The DNA for the CDR3 is TGTGCCAGCAATCGCCCGGGACAGGGGGTGTACGAGCAGTACTTC.

This rearrangement joins TRBV7-9 to TRBJ1-1; D remains ambiguous. CDR3 length: 15 residues. Trimming shortened V by 7 bases and J by 1 base, and 16 bases separated the two germline ends. The germline gives CDR1 SEHNR, CDR2 FQNEAQ (reference sequence). DNA for the CDR3: TGTGCCAGCACCTATTCCGGAGGCGCGAACACTGAAGCTTTCTTT. Translation gives CASTYSGGANTEAFF.

In this sample, this clone turned up a few times. The V and J genes are TRBV7-8 and TRBJ1-3; 8 bases are a match to TRBD1. Germline CDR1 is SGHVS and CDR2 is FQNEAQ. The CDR3 contains 18 residues. V lost 4 bases and J lost 4; bases outside the gene matches: 15. The CDR3 coding sequence is TGTGCCAGCAGCTGGCAGGCTAAGGACAGGGTGGCAGGAAACACCATATATTTT. Translated: CASSWQAKDRVAGNTIYF.

V usage is TRBV27 and J usage is TRBJ1-5; a possible D gene is TRBD1 (5 bases). V was trimmed by 2 bases and J by 7 bases, leaving 12 bases between them. Germline CDR1 reads MNHEY; CDR2 reads SMNVEV (reference sequence). The CDR3 totals 14 residues. The chain's CDR3 is CASSLGREGQPQHF. The CDR3 DNA is TGTGCCAGCAGTTTAGGCAGGGAGGGACAGCCCCAGCATTTT.

The gene calls are TRBV11-3 and TRBJ2-3; maybe TRBD2 (5 bases). CDR3 size: 12 residues. Deletions cut 5 bases from V and 6 bases from J, with 9 bases between. Per germline, CDR1 SGHNT and CDR2 YENEEA. The chain's CDR3 is CASSLGDDTQYF. DNA of the CDR3: TGTGCCAGCAGCCTCGGGGATGATACGCAGTATTTT.

The rearrangement joins TRBV4-1 to TRBJ2-7, with 10 bases identical to TRBD1. The CDR3 length is 16 residues. The germline gives CDR1 MGHRA, CDR2 YSYEKL. The V and J ends lost 0 bases and 3 bases, in that order; junction bases with no gene match: 5. In DNA, the CDR3 is TGCGCCAGCAGCCAAGATAGTAGGACAGGGGGCTACGAGCAGTACTTC. It encodes CASSQDSRTGGYEQYF.

This clone appeared a few times. The chain has TRBV5-1 and TRBJ1-5, with 7 nucleotides matching TRBD1. V shed 4 bases, J shed 7 bases, and the junction held 5 bases outside the gene matches. Germline CDR1 and CDR2: SGHRS and YFSETQ. This CDR3 comprises 13 residues. The CDR3 DNA follows: TGCGCCAGCAGCAGCACAGGGGAGCAGCCCCAGCATTTT. Its translation: CASSSTGEQPQHF.

The chain uses TRBV4-1 and TRBJ1-5; 8 nucleotides line up with TRBD1. The CDR3 length is 15 residues. Per the germline V gene, CDR1 is MGHRA and CDR2 is YSYEKL. The J segment lost 4 bases and the V segment lost 4 bases, leaving 6 bases of the junction unmatched. CDR3 amino acids: CASSPGQGTNQPQHF. CDR3 nucleotide sequence: TGCGCCAGCAGCCCCGGACAGGGTACAAATCAGCCCCAGCATTTT.